The TCR beta chain under discussion was sequenced for a study of T cell clones after liver transplantation. Per the germline V gene, CDR1 is SEHNR and CDR2 is FQNEAQ (reference sequence). The CDR3 is 13 residues long. Trimming pared 3 bases from V and 5 bases from J, leaving 10 bases between. The method was immunoSEQ multiplex PCR; TCRdb's version includes in-frame clones alone and lacks a portion of them. The repertoire holds tens of thousands of clones, 65% to 85% seen once, with 0.45% to 0.6% in the top ten. The origin of this receptor is a human patient who received a liver transplant. Some T cells may have originated in the graft donor. Sequenced here: CD4+ T cells from blood, sampled 46 months after liver transplant. The chain employs TRBV7-9 and TRBJ1-2, with D uncertain. CDR3 region: CASSFSRAYGYTF. The CDR3 region has the DNA TGTGCCAGCAGCTTTTCTAGAGCTTATGGCTACACCTTC.